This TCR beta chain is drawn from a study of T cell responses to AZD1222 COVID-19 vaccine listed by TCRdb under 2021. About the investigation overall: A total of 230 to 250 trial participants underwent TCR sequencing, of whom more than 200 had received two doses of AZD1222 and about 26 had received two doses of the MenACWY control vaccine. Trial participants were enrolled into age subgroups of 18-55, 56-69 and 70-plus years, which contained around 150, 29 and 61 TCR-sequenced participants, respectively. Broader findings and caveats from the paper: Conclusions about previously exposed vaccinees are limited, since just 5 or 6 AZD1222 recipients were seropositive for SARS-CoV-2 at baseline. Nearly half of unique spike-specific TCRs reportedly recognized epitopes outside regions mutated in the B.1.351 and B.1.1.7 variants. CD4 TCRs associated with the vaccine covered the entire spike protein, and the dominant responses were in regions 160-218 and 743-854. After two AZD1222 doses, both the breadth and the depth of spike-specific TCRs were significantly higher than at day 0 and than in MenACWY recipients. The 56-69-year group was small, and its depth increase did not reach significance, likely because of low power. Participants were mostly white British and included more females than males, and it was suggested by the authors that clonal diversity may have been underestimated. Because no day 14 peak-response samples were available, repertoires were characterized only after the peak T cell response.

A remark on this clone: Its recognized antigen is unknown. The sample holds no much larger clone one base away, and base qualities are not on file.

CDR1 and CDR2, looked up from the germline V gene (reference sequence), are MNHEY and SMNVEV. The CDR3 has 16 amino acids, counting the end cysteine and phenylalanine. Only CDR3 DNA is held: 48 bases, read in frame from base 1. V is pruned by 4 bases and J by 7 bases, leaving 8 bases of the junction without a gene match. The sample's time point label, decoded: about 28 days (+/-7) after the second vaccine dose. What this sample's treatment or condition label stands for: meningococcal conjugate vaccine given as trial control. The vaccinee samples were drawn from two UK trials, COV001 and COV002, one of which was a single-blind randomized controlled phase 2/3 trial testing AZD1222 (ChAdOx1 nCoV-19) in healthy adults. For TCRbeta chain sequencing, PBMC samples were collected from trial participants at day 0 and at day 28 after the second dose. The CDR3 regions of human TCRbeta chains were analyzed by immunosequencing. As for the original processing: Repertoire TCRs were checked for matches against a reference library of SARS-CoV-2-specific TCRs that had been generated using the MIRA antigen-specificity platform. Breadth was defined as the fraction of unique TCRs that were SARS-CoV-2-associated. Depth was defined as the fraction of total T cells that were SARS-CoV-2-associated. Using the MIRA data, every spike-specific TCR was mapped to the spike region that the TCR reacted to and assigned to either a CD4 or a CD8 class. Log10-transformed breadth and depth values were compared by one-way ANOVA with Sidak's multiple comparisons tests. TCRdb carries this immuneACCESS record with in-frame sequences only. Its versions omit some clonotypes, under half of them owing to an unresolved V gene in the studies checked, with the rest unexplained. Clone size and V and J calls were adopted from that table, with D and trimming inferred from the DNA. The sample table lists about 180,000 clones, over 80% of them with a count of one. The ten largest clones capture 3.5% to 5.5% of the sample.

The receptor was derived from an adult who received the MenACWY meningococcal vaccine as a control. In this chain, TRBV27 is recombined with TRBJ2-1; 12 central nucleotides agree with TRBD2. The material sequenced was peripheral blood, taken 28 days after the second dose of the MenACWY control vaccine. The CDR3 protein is CASSSLGLAGSNEQFF. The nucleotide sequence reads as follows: TGTGCCAGCAGTTCCTTAGGACTAGCGGGATCTAATGAGCAGTTCTTC.